This section outlines one T cell receptor (beta chain) sequence together with its context. The PCR contained 60 Vbeta and 13 Jbeta primers. Some clones are missing from TCRdb's copy, which holds only in-frame ones; the method was immunoSEQ multiplex PCR. Of about 140,000 clones listed, approximately 70% are singletons. The data were obtained in a study of cytomegalovirus exposure and HLA in healthy donors. The CDR3 runs to 16 residues. Trimming shortened V by 0 bases and J by 4 bases, and 15 bases separated the two germline ends. Germline V CDR1 and CDR2: ENHRY, SYGVKD. The specimen was PBMCs. This chain connects TRBV10-3 to TRBJ1-2; D gene uncertain. The receptor's source is a human donor in good health. DNA for the CDR3: TGTGCCATCAGTGAGTCGAGGTATCGGCCGGTCTATGGCTACACCTTC. Translation gives CAISESRYRPVYGYTF.